The 3 T cell receptor beta chains in this list originate from one sample, sequenced in a study of T cells expressing NK-cell markers. TCRdb re-called the 5' RACE reads and catalogs CDR3 proteins one per entry, DNA excluded. The table lists 550,000 to 600,000 distinct CDR3 sequences. Sequencing was done on a sample of blood T cells: a sorted CD56 or NKG2C T cell subset, CD4+ or CD8+ T cells, or bulk PBMC T cells (not recorded which). All receptors come from a man between 18 and 29 years old in good health.

The chain combines TRBV5-1 with TRBJ1-1; TCRdb picks TRBD1, but there is no DNA to check that call. This CDR3 has 17 residues. Germline loops: CDR1 SGHRS, CDR2 YFSETQ. CDR3 loop: CASSSGQTGRHGTEAFF. The whole variable domain, filled in from reference TRBV5-1 and TRBJ1-1, reads KAGVTQTPRYLIKTRGQQVTLSCSPISGHRSVSWYQQTPGQGLQFLFEYFSETQRNKGNFPGRFSGRQFSNSRSEMNVSTLELGDSALYLCASSSGQTGRHGTEAFFGQGTRLTVV.

This chain uses TRBV7-9 with TRBJ2-2; the D call from TCRdb, TRBD1, cannot be confirmed without DNA. The germline CDR1 and CDR2 sequences are SEHNR and FQNEAQ (reference sequence). The CDR3 has 11 amino acids. The CDR3 sequence is CASAPLGELFF.

The chain uses TRBV10-3 and TRBJ2-1; no DNA is available, so the TRBD2 call from TCRdb remains unchecked. Germline CDR1 is ENHRY and CDR2 is SYGVKD. The CDR3 length is 15 residues. The CDR3 loop is CAISEASGGYNEQFF.